One TCR beta chain is described in this entry. The target antigen is unknown. The record originates from a study of cytomegalovirus exposure and HLA in healthy donors. Findings and caveats of the study: Most TCR sequences showed up rarely, but some public TCRs showed up in many donors. In vitro data verified three CMV-associated chains as specific for CMV antigens. Some V segments, including TRBV6-2 and TRBV6-3, were excluded as indistinguishable.

Donors were nominally healthy when sampled, though unrecorded immune exposures were likely. Primers: 60 Vbeta forward and 13 Jbeta reverse. This table comes from immunoSEQ multiplex PCR, and its TCRdb copy is limited to in-frame clones, with some not included. The sample consists of about 190,000 clones, 75% to 85% of them appearing once. Losses at the gene ends were 5 bases for V and 3 bases for J; bases not matched to a gene: 7. Germline V gene data show CDR1 as SGHTA and CDR2 as FQGNSA. The CDR3 consists of 14 residues. Sequencing was done on a sample of PBMCs. The genes are TRBV7-2 and TRBJ2-7, with 7 bases lining up with TRBD1. This TCR was sampled from a woman in her 30s in good health and CMV-seronegative. The CDR3 spells CASSLGGAVYEQYF. The CDR3 DNA reads as TGTGCCAGCAGCCTAGGGGGCGCCGTCTACGAGCAGTACTTC.